This T cell receptor beta chain appears in the sequencing data of a study of cytomegalovirus exposure and HLA in healthy donors. With 60 Vbeta and 13 Jbeta primers, the PCR was carried out. The data were produced by immunoSEQ multiplex PCR, yet TCRdb's version contains in-frame clones alone and is incomplete. The table shows roughly 100,000 clones, with roughly 78% occurring only once. Study conclusions and caveats: Looking again later, the authors saw that most CMV-associated TCR beta chains seemed HLA-restricted. Using a false discovery rate of 0.05, a later analysis showed that 16,951 TCR beta sequences were associated with HLA alleles.

About this clone itself: Antigen unknown.

The specimen sequenced was PBMCs. The TCR sequence derives from a middle-aged woman in good health and CMV-seronegative.

The CDR3 DNA is TGCGCCAGCAGCTTGGAGGGGACAGGGCGGAATTCACCCCTCCACTTT. This gives the protein CASSLEGTGRNSPLHF. The V gene is TRBV5-1, the J gene TRBJ1-6; 9 bases map to TRBD1. From germline, CDR1 is SGHRS and CDR2 YFSETQ. Trimming cost V 0 bases and J 7 bases; bases outside gene matches: 5. This CDR3 region has 16 residues. The variable domain in full, completed from reference TRBV5-1 and TRBJ1-6, reads KAGVTQTPRYLIKTRGQQVTLSCSPISGHRSVSWYQQTPGQGLQFLFEYFSETQRNKGNFPGRFSGRQFSNSRSEMNVSTLELGDSALYLCASSLEGTGRNSPLHFGNGTRLTVT.